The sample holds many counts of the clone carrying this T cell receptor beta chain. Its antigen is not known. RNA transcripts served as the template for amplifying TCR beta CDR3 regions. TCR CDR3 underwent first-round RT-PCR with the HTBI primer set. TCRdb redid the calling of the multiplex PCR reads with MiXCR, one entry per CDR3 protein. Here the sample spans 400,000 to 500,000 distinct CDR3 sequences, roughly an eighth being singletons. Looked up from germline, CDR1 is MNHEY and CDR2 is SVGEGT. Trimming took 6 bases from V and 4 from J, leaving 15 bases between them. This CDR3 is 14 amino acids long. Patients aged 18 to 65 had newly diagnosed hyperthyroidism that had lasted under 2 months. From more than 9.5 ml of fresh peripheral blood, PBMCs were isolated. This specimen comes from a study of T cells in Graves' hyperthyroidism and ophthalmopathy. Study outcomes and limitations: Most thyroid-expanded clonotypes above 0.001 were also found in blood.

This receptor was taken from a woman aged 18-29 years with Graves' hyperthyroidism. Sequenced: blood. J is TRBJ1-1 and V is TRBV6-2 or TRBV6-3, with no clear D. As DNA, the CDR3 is TGTGCCAGCAGCACTACCATAGGGCGCACTGAAGCTTTCTTT. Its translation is CASSTTIGRTEAFF.